The entry below gives a single T cell receptor (beta chain) sequence along with its context. Its specificity is not known. The germline gene is not matched at one end of the junction; a read error may be the cause. This CDR3 comprises 15 residues. Germline assignment: CDR1 LGHNA and CDR2 YNFKEQ. This record belongs to a study of blood T cells in healthy people across ages. For the second PCR, which ran for roughly 6 to 12 cycles, a sample-barcoded 5' primer and a J-beta primer mix were used. All samples yielded 2.5 million or more CDR3-containing paired-end reads. TCRdb passed the 5' RACE reads through MiXCR, listing each CDR3 protein once. The sample comprises more than 800,000 distinct CDR3 sequences, 40% to 45% of which are singletons, and about 20% rests with the top ten. There were at least 5 micrograms of total RNA extracted from every sample. Study findings and constraints: Diversity figures based on one million T cells were deemed too low.

The clonotype originates from a woman aged 55-70 years in good health. The material sequenced was blood. The rearrangement links TRBV4-2 to TRBJ2-7, with TRBD2 as a possible D gene (6 bases). The CDR3: CASSQGDREFGELYF. The CDR3 coding sequence is TGTGCCAGCAGCCAAGGAGACCGGGAGTTTGGCGAGCTGTACTTC.